The clone carrying this T cell receptor beta chain was seen only once. The CDR3 is made up of 13 amino acids. Trimming pared 2 bases from V and 2 bases from J, leaving 6 bases between. CDR1 and CDR2 from the germline V gene are MDHEN and SYDVKM. The data belong to a study of blood T cell repertoires in COVID-19. On the study more broadly: From the United States, Italy and Spain came samples of acute and convalescent COVID-19. From T cells, B-cell-depleted T cells, or PBMCs came the material, which was cDNA or gDNA.

Authors' processing steps: From reference gene primer amplification, estimates of nucleated cell counts were derived. TCRdb keeps only in-frame clones here, not all; method: immunoSEQ multiplex PCR. That table furnishes V, J and clone size, whereas the DNA furnished D and trimming. Of 57,000 or so clones in the sample, about 90% were seen once. The sample comprised peripheral blood. The sequence was collected from a human donor in a cohort sampled during active COVID-19. The rearrangement links TRBV28 to TRBJ2-5, with unresolved D. The CDR3 nucleotides are TGTGCCAGCAGTTTAGTGGCTCAAGAGACCCAGTACTTC. This gives the protein CASSLVAQETQYF.